The TCR beta chain described here comes from a study of patients and donors after allogeneic stem cell transplantation (dated by TCRdb to between 2020 and 2021). V gives up 4 bases and J gives up 4 bases, and the segment between their germline ends measures 13 bases. From the germline V gene, CDR1 is SGHDN and CDR2 is FVKESK. Reading from cysteine to phenylalanine, the CDR3 counts 14 amino acids. Kept here is only the CDR3 DNA, which spans 42 bases and is read in frame from base 1. This clonotype was seen more than once but under ten times. Its antigen remains undetermined. No qualities accompany the bases; no much larger clone lies one base away. The receptor library was made with RT-PCR. The sample was run on a NextSeq 550. Starting from the raw public reads, TCRdb applied fastp trimming at Q25, assembled clones with MiXCR and retained in-frame beta chains. Rows are combined by CDR3 protein, so each entry shows the most common genes and DNA. The sample table holds roughly 960,000 distinct CDR3 sequences, of which roughly 18% were seen once. Of the sample, approximately 5.9% is held by the ten largest clones.

The sequencing sample was made of blood, either unsorted or a sorted T cell fraction (not recorded which). This clonotype originated in a human donor who was either an allogeneic HSCT recipient or a stem cell or donor lymphocyte infusion donor (not recorded which). It is not recorded whose cells these are; they may come from a transplant donor. The rearrangement joined TRBV14 to TRBJ1-1, with TRBD1 tentatively as D gene (5 bases match). The DNA reads TGTGCCAGCAGCCCGTGGGACTTTGGCACTGAAGCTTTCTTT. Its protein product is CASSPWDFGTEAFF.